The 18 T cell receptor beta chains listed next were all sequenced from one sample in a study of T cell repertoires in cytomegalovirus infection. No antigen has been identified for these receptors. TCRdb recomputed calls from the reads with MiXCR, one row per CDR3 protein. The sample consists of more than 300,000 distinct CDR3 sequences, roughly 34% of them appearing once. The sample in question was cultured PBMCs, obtained from culture after CMV antigen stimulation. These receptors were taken from a human donor in good health (CMV status not recorded). Some clones in this sample may be carry-over from other donors' samples.

This clonotype appeared a few times. The rearrangement links TRBV7-2 to TRBJ2-1; 12 nucleotides match TRBD2. Germline lookup yields CDR1 SGHTA and CDR2 FQGNSA. V shed 3 bases and J 4 bases; nucleotides not matched to a gene: 1. The CDR3 contains 15 residues. The DNA for the CDR3 is TGTGCCAGCAGCTTCACTAGCGGGAGGTACAATGAGCAGTTCTTC. Protein sequence: CASSFTSGRYNEQFF.

The gene calls are TRBV12-3 or TRBV12-4 and TRBJ1-2, with no clear D. Between the trimmed V and J ends, which lost 1 base and 2 bases, there was a span of 8 bases. The CDR3 length is 14 residues. The CDR3, as DNA: TGTGCCAGCAGTTTAGTGCACCCCAACTATGGCTACACCTTC. This translates into CASSLVHPNYGYTF.

This clonotype appeared once. V is TRBV12-3 or TRBV12-4 and J is TRBJ1-1, with D unresolved. CDR3 length: 14 amino acids. The ends were cut back, 1 base at V and 0 bases at J, with 6 bases in the middle. The CDR3 loop is CASSLDQVNTEAFF. CDR3 bases: TGTGCCAGCAGTTTAGATCAAGTGAACACTGAAGCTTTCTTT.

CDR3 region: CASSDGQGPYNEQFF. CDR3 in DNA: TGTGCCAGCAGTGACGGACAGGGACCCTACAATGAGCAGTTCTTC. The V call is TRBV25-1, the J call TRBJ2-1; 8 nucleotides match TRBD1. The CDR3 totals 15 residues. V dropped 3 bases and J dropped 2; count of bases not matched to a gene: 3. Germline CDR1 is MGHDK and CDR2 is SYGVNS.

The gene calls are TRBV18 and TRBJ2-5; 8 bases are shared with TRBD1. The germline V gene encodes CDR1 KGHSH and CDR2 LQKENI. The CDR3 extends over 15 amino acids. Losses at the gene ends were 5 bases for V and 5 bases for J; bases not matched to a gene: 10. The CDR3 loop reads CASSSLDRVLETQYF. Here the CDR3 DNA reads TGTGCCAGCTCATCTTTGGACAGGGTGTTGGAGACCCAGTACTTC.

In DNA, the CDR3 is TGTGCCAGCAGTTTCCAGAGTGCGAGGGGCAATCAGCCCCAGCATTTT. Amino acid sequence: CASSFQSARGNQPQHF. The V gene is TRBV28, the J gene TRBJ1-5; D is unresolved. The CDR3 totals 16 residues. V was pared by 3 bases and J by 2 bases, with 14 bases between. CDR1 MDHEN and CDR2 SYDVKM come from the germline V gene.

A few counts support this clonotype. V usage is TRBV27 and J usage is TRBJ2-6; D uncertain. Germline V gives CDR1 MNHEY, CDR2 SMNVEV (reference sequence). The CDR3 has 16 residues. Trimming pared 0 bases from V and 0 bases from J, leaving 6 bases between. CDR3 nucleotide sequence: TGTGCCAGCAGTTTATCACAACCCTCTGGGGCCAACGTCCTGACTTTC. It specifies CASSLSQPSGANVLTF.

In this sample, this clonotype turned up a few times. The chain joins TRBV5-1 to TRBJ2-3; D unclear. V lost 0 bases, J lost 5 bases, and 10 bases lay in between. This CDR3 comprises 14 residues. Looked up from germline, CDR1 is SGHRS and CDR2 is YFSETQ. The CDR3 reads CASSLVPVEDTQYF. The CDR3 nucleotides read TGCGCCAGCAGCTTGGTTCCGGTTGAAGATACGCAGTATTTT. Supplemented by reference TRBV5-1 and TRBJ2-3, the full variable domain reads KAGVTQTPRYLIKTRGQQVTLSCSPISGHRSVSWYQQTPGQGLQFLFEYFSETQRNKGNFPGRFSGRQFSNSRSEMNVSTLELGDSALYLCASSLVPVEDTQYFGPGTRLTVL.

This clonotype turned up a few times. V is TRBV27 and J is TRBJ2-7, with D possibly being TRBD1 or TRBD2 (5 bases each). V was shortened by 2 bases and J by 5 bases, with 13 bases between the two germline ends. This CDR3 is built from 14 residues. Germline V CDR1 and CDR2: MNHEY, SMNVEV (reference sequence). CDR3 coding DNA: TGTGCCAGCAGTTTACGGGACGGTGCTAACGAGCAGTACTTC. Its protein is CASSLRDGANEQYF.

The table lists this clonotype with many counts. The chain joins TRBV4-1 to TRBJ1-2, with TRBD1 as a possible D gene (5 bases). The CDR3 sequence is 14 residues long. CDR1 and CDR2 (germline): MGHRA, YSYEKL. Trimming stripped 4 bases from V and 2 bases from J, with 11 bases between. The CDR3, as DNA: TGCGCCAGCAGCCGTTTACAGGACAACTATGGCTACACCTTC. It is translated as CASSRLQDNYGYTF.

The chain links TRBV5-4 to TRBJ2-7; 10 bases map to TRBD2. Germline V CDR1 and CDR2: SGHNT, YYREEE (reference sequence). The CDR3 runs 13 residues. CDR3 loop: CASSLAGSSGSHV. The CDR3 bases are TGTGCCAGCAGCTTGGCCGGGTCTAGCGGGAGTCACGTC.

The gene calls are TRBV4-3 and TRBJ2-5, with D tentatively TRBD2 (6 bases). Trimming left V 0 bases short and J 4 bases short, with 9 bases between. CDR3 length: 14 residues. Germline loops: CDR1 LGHNA, CDR2 YSLEER. The CDR3 region has the DNA TGCGCCAGCAGCCAAGATGCTAGCGCAGAGACCCAGTACTTC. It specifies CASSQDASAETQYF.

This clonotype appeared a few times. The V and J genes are TRBV11-2 and TRBJ2-1, with D tentatively TRBD2 (5 bases). Germline loops: CDR1 SGHAT, CDR2 FQNNGV. Trimming stripped 5 bases from V and 0 bases from J, with 14 bases between. This CDR3 spans 16 amino acids. CDR3 coding DNA: TGTGCCAGCAGCGGTAGCGTCGCCAGCTCCTACAATGAGCAGTTCTTC. Protein: CASSGSVASSYNEQFF.

This clonotype has more than one count but fewer than ten. The chain uses TRBV12-5 and TRBJ2-1; 13 bases align to TRBD2. Germline CDR1 reads LGHNT; CDR2 reads FRNRAP. The CDR3 length is 19 residues. The V segment lost 4 bases and the J segment 1 base; nucleotides outside the gene matches: 10. The CDR3 reads CASGSPGTSGKRSYNEQFF. Written as DNA, the CDR3 is TGTGCTAGTGGTTCTCCCGGGACTAGCGGGAAGAGATCCTACAATGAGCAGTTCTTC.

The chain links TRBV20-1 to TRBJ2-7; D tentatively fits TRBD1 or TRBD2 (5 bases each). The CDR3 runs to 20 residues. Trimming took 2 bases from V and 0 from J, leaving 29 bases between them. Germline V lookup: CDR1 DFQATT, CDR2 SNEGSKA (reference sequence). In DNA form, the CDR3 reads TGCAGTGCTAGATACGTCCTAAAAAACCCCGGGACCTCCAGCTCCTACGAGCAGTACTTC. It codes for CSARYVLKNPGTSSSYEQYF.

This clonotype was recorded many times. The chain couples TRBV5-6 to TRBJ2-6, with D unclear. The CDR3 runs to 15 residues. Trimming shortened V by 4 bases and J by 0 bases, and 8 bases separated the two germline ends. Germline lookup yields CDR1 SGHDT and CDR2 YYEEEE. The CDR3 region is CASSPGLSGANVLTF. The CDR3, as DNA: TGTGCCAGCAGCCCAGGTCTCTCTGGGGCCAACGTCCTGACTTTC.

This clonotype was recorded a few times. The gene calls are TRBV6-5 and TRBJ1-1; maybe TRBD1 (6 bases). CDR1 is MNHEY and CDR2 is SVGAGI in the germline V gene. V was cut by 7 bases and J by 0 bases, with 12 bases left in between. This CDR3 is built from 14 residues. The CDR3 DNA reads TGTGCCAGCACCAAAGGACAGATGAACACTGAAGCTTTCTTT. Its translation is CASTKGQMNTEAFF.

This clonotype was picked up a small number of times. The gene calls are TRBV6-2 or TRBV6-3 and TRBJ2-5; D not resolved. Trimming removed 2 bases at V and 7 bases at J, with 5 bases between. The CDR3 runs to 11 residues. Germline V CDR1 and CDR2: MNHEY, SVGEGT. The CDR3 sequence is CASSYLVTQYF. DNA for the CDR3: TGTGCCAGCAGTTACCTTGTGACCCAGTACTTC.